This entry features one TCR beta chain sequence. Its antigen is undetermined. This sample stems from a study of T cell responses to AZD1222 COVID-19 vaccine. TCRdb keeps only in-frame clones here, not all; method: immunoSEQ multiplex PCR. The sample lists 150,000 or so clones; 94% were seen once. Germline CDR1 MNHNS, CDR2 SASEGT. CDR3 size: 15 residues. Unmatched junction bases numbered 4, after V lost 3 bases and J lost 0 bases. Study-level findings and limits: A mostly white British donor set with more females was recruited, and clonal diversity was possibly underestimated. The study identified only a handful of AZD1222 recipients as seropositive at baseline. Following two doses of AZD1222, Spike-specific TCR breadth and depth rose. Mapped onto spike, vaccine-associated CD4 TCRs spanned it and were dominant at 160-218 and 743-854.

This receptor was taken from an adult who received the AZD1222 COVID-19 vaccine. The rearrangement uses TRBV6-1 and TRBJ1-1; the match to TRBD1 covers 7 bases. Sequenced material: peripheral blood, taken 28 days after the second AZD1222 dose. In DNA, the CDR3 is TGTGCCAGCAGTGAGCCCGGGACAGTGAACACTGAAGCTTTCTTT. It yields the protein CASSEPGTVNTEAFF.